Presented here are 19 T cell receptor beta chains from one specimen sequenced in a study of cytomegalovirus exposure and HLA in healthy donors. The PCR was carried out with 60 Vbeta primers and 13 Jbeta primers. This table comes from immunoSEQ multiplex PCR, and its TCRdb copy is limited to in-frame clones, with some not included. The sample includes approximately 200,000 clones, about 79% of them seen just once. Sample: PBMCs. The receptors come from a man aged 18 to 29 in good health and CMV-seronegative.

This chain uses TRBV2 with TRBJ2-1; 15 bases are a match to TRBD2. The length of the CDR3 is 15 residues. Germline CDR1 and CDR2: SNHLY and FYNNEI. Trimming took 4 bases from V and 9 from J; bases not matched to a gene: 4. Here the CDR3 DNA reads TGTGCCAGCAGTGGGGGACTAGCGGGGGGAGTTGAGCAGTTCTTC. The encoded protein is CASSGGLAGGVEQFF.

CDR3 sequence (DNA): TGTGCCAGCAGCCTCCGAGGGGGGGCCGGGGAGCTGTTTTTT. This sequence encodes CASSLRGGAGELFF. J is TRBJ2-2 and V is TRBV5-8; TRBD2 is a possible D gene (7 bases). CDR1 and CDR2 (germline): SGHTS, YDEGEE. Deletions cut 4 bases from V and 6 bases from J, with 13 bases between. The CDR3 consists of 14 residues.

The V gene is TRBV2, the J gene TRBJ2-2, with D maybe TRBD2 (6 bases). The CDR3 totals 13 residues. Germline V gene data show CDR1 as SNHLY and CDR2 as FYNNEI. V lost 10 bases and J lost 6, with 15 bases in between. CDR3 nucleotides: TGTGCCACCAGACTAGGAGGTGCCGGGGAGCTGTTTTTT. Its translation: CATRLGGAGELFF.

As regards this clone: Other nucleotide sequences in the sample specify the same CDR3. The chain employs TRBV30 and TRBJ1-4, with a possible D match to TRBD1 (6 bases). Germline V lookup: CDR1 GTSNPN, CDR2 SVGIG (reference sequence). The V and J ends lost 0 bases and 7 bases respectively, with 6 bases between them. This CDR3 is built from 12 residues. CDR3 coding DNA: TGTGCCTGGAGTGTACAGGGTGAAAAACTGTTTTTT. As protein: CAWSVQGEKLFF.

The chain carries TRBV4-3 and TRBJ2-1; 8 positions match TRBD2. The CDR3 covers 15 residues. Germline V CDR1 and CDR2: LGHNA, YSLEER. V lost 2 bases, J lost 8 bases, and 8 bases stayed unmatched. CDR3: CASSQSRGGSDEQFF. The CDR3, as DNA: TGCGCCAGCAGCCAAAGTCGGGGGGGAAGCGATGAGCAGTTCTTC.

This chain connects TRBV25-1 to TRBJ2-7; 10 bases align to TRBD2. Looked up from germline, CDR1 is MGHDK and CDR2 is SYGVNS. Trimming removed 3 bases from V and 2 bases from J; junction bases left unmatched: 7. This CDR3 region has 16 residues. Written as DNA, the CDR3 is TGTGCCAGCAGTGAGTTAATTGGACTAGCGGCCTACGAGCAGTACTTC. This gives the protein CASSELIGLAAYEQYF.

The rearrangement joins TRBV7-9 to TRBJ2-7; TRBD2 matches 12 bases. This CDR3 region has 15 residues. Germline V lookup: CDR1 SEHNR, CDR2 FQNEAQ (reference sequence). Trimming at V came to 3 bases and at J to 2 bases, leaving 2 bases not matched to a gene. The CDR3 DNA reads as TGTGCCAGCAGCTTCGGACTAGCGGGACCCTACGAGCAGTACTTC. Translation: CASSFGLAGPYEQYF. The whole variable domain, remainder taken from reference TRBV7-9 and TRBJ2-7, is DTGVSQNPRHKITKRGQNVTFRCDPISEHNRLYWYRQTLGQGPEFLTYFQNEAQLEKSRLLSDRFSAERPKGSFSTLEIQRTEQGDSAMYLCASSFGLAGPYEQYFGPGTRLTVT.

The rearrangement joins TRBV30 to TRBJ2-7, with D maybe TRBD1 (5 bases). Germline lookup yields CDR1 GTSNPN and CDR2 SVGIG (reference sequence). CDR3 size: 14 residues. Trimming removed 2 bases from V and 6 bases from J, with 17 bases in between. The CDR3 region has the DNA TGTGCCTGGAGTAGGTGGAAGATCCAGGGCGAGCAGTACTTC. It is translated as CAWSRWKIQGEQYF.

The V and J genes are TRBV28 and TRBJ2-4, with 7 bases aligning to TRBD1. The J segment lost 2 bases and the V segment lost 5 bases, leaving 9 bases of the junction unmatched. Germline assignment: CDR1 MDHEN and CDR2 SYDVKM. The CDR3 has 16 residues. The CDR3 loop reads CASSPRQGISKNIQYF. The CDR3 nucleotides are TGTGCCAGCAGTCCACGACAGGGAATATCCAAAAACATTCAGTACTTC.

The CDR3 protein is CASSYGGLSKSAQHF. The CDR3 nucleotides read TGTGCCAGCAGTTACGGCGGCTTATCTAAATCAGCCCAGCATTTT. The chain has TRBV6-6 and TRBJ1-5, with unresolved D. The germline V gene encodes CDR1 MNHNY and CDR2 SVGAGI (reference sequence). This CDR3 comprises 15 residues. The V and J ends lost 2 bases and 11 bases respectively, with 19 bases between them.

With regard to this clone: Other DNA sequences in this specimen translate into the identical CDR3. The chain recombines TRBV9 with TRBJ2-5; D is perhaps TRBD1 (6 bases). This CDR3 spans 15 amino acids. Looked up from germline, CDR1 is SGDLS and CDR2 is YYNGEE. V was cut by 0 bases and J by 5 bases, with 14 bases left in between. This CDR3 is CASSVVWGPGETQYF. CDR3 nucleotide sequence: TGTGCCAGCAGCGTAGTTTGGGGGCCAGGGGAGACCCAGTACTTC.

The CDR3 DNA is TGTGCCAGTAGCGACAGGGGGCAAGCAGAAAAACTGTTTTTT. This translates into CASSDRGQAEKLFF. The chain is built from TRBV19 and TRBJ1-4, with 10 bases lining up with TRBD1. The germline gives CDR1 LNHDA, CDR2 SQIVND (reference sequence). The CDR3 contains 14 residues. V dropped 6 bases and J dropped 8; count of bases not matched to a gene: 6.

V and J are TRBV2 and TRBJ2-3; 8 bases map to TRBD1. The length of the CDR3 is 15 residues. The V and J ends lost 4 bases and 3 bases, in that order; junction bases with no gene match: 6. Germline values: CDR1 SNHLY, CDR2 FYNNEI. CDR3 nucleotides: TGTGCCAGCAGTGGAGGACAGGGTGGTACAGATACGCAGTATTTT. This translates into CASSGGQGGTDTQYF.

The rearrangement links TRBV5-4 to TRBJ2-1; D is possibly TRBD1 (6 bases). Germline CDR1 reads SGHNT; CDR2 reads YYREEE (reference sequence). Trimming left V 4 bases short and J 6 bases short, with 17 bases between. This CDR3 has 15 residues. CDR3 protein: CASSLPGGLSNEQFF. The CDR3 DNA follows: TGTGCCAGCAGCCTGCCTGGGGGCCTCTCCAATGAGCAGTTCTTC.

The chain carries TRBV11-2 and TRBJ1-1; D is uncertain. This CDR3 spans 13 amino acids. V lost 5 bases, J lost 1 base, and 8 bases lay in between. Germline V CDR1 and CDR2: SGHAT, FQNNGV. The CDR3 reads CASSPAGNTEAFF. The DNA of the CDR3 is TGTGCCAGCAGCCCGGCGGGGAACACTGAAGCTTTCTTT.

The genes are TRBV6-1 and TRBJ2-7; 7 bases fit TRBD2. The V and J ends lost 3 bases and 0 bases, in that order; junction bases with no gene match: 5. The CDR3 length is 15 residues. Germline V gives CDR1 MNHNS, CDR2 SASEGT. Here the CDR3 reads CASSDTSVSSYEQYF. In DNA form, the CDR3 reads TGTGCCAGCAGTGATACTAGCGTGAGCTCCTACGAGCAGTACTTC.

A single count supports this clone. The genes are TRBV7-9 and TRBJ2-2; D ambiguous. Germline CDR1 reads SEHNR; CDR2 reads FQNEAQ (reference sequence). With 2 bases removed from V and 6 bases from J, the gap between germline ends came to 7 bases. This CDR3 is 13 amino acids long. The CDR3 protein is CASSLIRSGELFF. The CDR3 coding sequence is TGTGCCAGCAGCTTAATCAGATCCGGGGAGCTGTTTTTT.

The chain links TRBV7-2 to TRBJ2-1; 7 positions agree with TRBD2. Per the germline V gene, CDR1 is SGHTA and CDR2 is FQGNSA. With V trimmed by 2 bases and J by 6 bases, 4 bases remained unmatched. The CDR3 is 14 amino acids. CDR3 sequence reads: CASSLRRGFNEQFF. The CDR3 DNA is TGTGCCAGCAGCTTACGGCGGGGGTTCAATGAGCAGTTCTTC.

The chain links TRBV2 to TRBJ2-7, with 8 bases matching TRBD2. Germline assignment: CDR1 SNHLY and CDR2 FYNNEI. The CDR3 is 15 residues long. With 3 bases clipped from V and 2 bases from J, the junction kept 6 bases outside the gene matches. The CDR3 reads CASSEIKAGAYEQYF. In nucleotides, the CDR3 is TGTGCCAGCAGTGAGATAAAAGCGGGAGCCTACGAGCAGTACTTC. The variable domain in full, completed from reference TRBV2 and TRBJ2-7, reads EPEVTQTPSHQVTQMGQEVILRCVPISNHLYFYWYRQILGQKVEFLVSFYNNEISEKSEIFDDQFSVERPDGSNFTLKIRSTKLEDSAMYFCASSEIKAGAYEQYFGPGTRLTVT.